This TCR beta chain was sequenced for a study of post-analysis software for immune sequencing data. Incorporated into the TCR beta cDNA libraries were unique molecular identifiers, which served to reduce PCR and sequencing biases. TCRdb ran MiXCR on the PCR reads and lists one entry per CDR3 protein. The table lists 750,000 to 950,000 distinct CDR3 sequences, around 46% of them singletons. Study-level findings and limits: A handful of TRBV segments were more frequent in patients than controls; TRBV5-6, TRBV5-1 and TRBV20-1 belonged to this group.

The germline gives CDR1 SQVTM, CDR2 ANQGSEA. The CDR3 is 13 amino acids. The V end was cut by 2 bases, the J end by 4 bases, with 11 bases between. Comments on this clonotype: Antigen: not known.

The chain recombines TRBV29-1 with TRBJ1-2; D unresolved. The receptor was derived from a girl aged 5-17 years with multiple sclerosis. Sequenced sample: blood. In DNA form, the CDR3 reads TGCAGCGTTGAAAGACTCGGTAGCTATGGCTACACCTTC. Translated, it gives CSVERLGSYGYTF.